This T cell receptor beta chain was recovered during a study of blood T cell repertoires in COVID-19. Study overall: Spain, Italy and the United States supplied samples that represented acute and convalescent COVID-19. The cDNA or gDNA used as material had been derived from T cells, B-cell-depleted T cells, or PBMCs.

This clone was counted once. Here immunoSEQ multiplex PCR was the method, and the copy in TCRdb shows in-frame clones only, minus some. Found here are some 60,000 clones, 80% to 95% of them singletons; the top ten hold about 6%. The CDR3 extends over 16 amino acids. V shed 4 bases and J 1 base; nucleotides not matched to a gene: 6. Looked up from germline, CDR1 is MNHNS and CDR2 is SASEGT. The sequence was obtained from a human donor in a cohort sampled during active COVID-19. Sample: peripheral blood. This rearrangement joins TRBV6-1 to TRBJ1-5; 8 nucleotides agree with TRBD1. The CDR3, as DNA: TGTGCCAGCAGTGGTGACAGGGGAGCAAGCAATCAGCCCCAGCATTTT. It is translated as CASSGDRGASNQPQHF.